This record looks at one T cell receptor beta chain sequence and its context. Its target is not known. The data belong to a study of response to subunit inactivated influenza vaccine. Study-level results: Authors suggested that a seasonal influenza vaccination recruits few new T cells each time.

Deletions cut 1 base from V and 2 bases from J, with 12 bases between. The germline gives CDR1 SGHVS, CDR2 FQNEAQ. The CDR3 runs 15 residues. TCRdb processed the RT-PCR reads anew with MiXCR; each CDR3 protein has one entry. The sample holds about 620,000 distinct CDR3 sequences, around 11% seen once. The same data also went into a second study, on T cells expressing NK-cell markers. That paper notes: 5'RACE template switching built TCR beta cDNA with unique molecular identifiers. It was from sorted CD3+CD56+NKG2C+, CD3+CD56+NKG2C- and CD3+CD56-NKG2C+ T cells that TCR beta repertoires came. The sequencing cohort of eight donors included seven HCMV-seropositive individuals and one seronegative individual.

The receptor was isolated from a man aged 50 to 60 who received an inactivated influenza vaccine. The rearrangement uses TRBV7-8 and TRBJ2-7; D might be TRBD1 or TRBD2, each matching 5 bases. The sequences come from PBMCs from blood, collected on the day of vaccination. The CDR3 DNA is TGTGCCAGCAGCTTAGAATCGGGACGCACCTACGAGCAGTACTTC. Its translation: CASSLESGRTYEQYF.